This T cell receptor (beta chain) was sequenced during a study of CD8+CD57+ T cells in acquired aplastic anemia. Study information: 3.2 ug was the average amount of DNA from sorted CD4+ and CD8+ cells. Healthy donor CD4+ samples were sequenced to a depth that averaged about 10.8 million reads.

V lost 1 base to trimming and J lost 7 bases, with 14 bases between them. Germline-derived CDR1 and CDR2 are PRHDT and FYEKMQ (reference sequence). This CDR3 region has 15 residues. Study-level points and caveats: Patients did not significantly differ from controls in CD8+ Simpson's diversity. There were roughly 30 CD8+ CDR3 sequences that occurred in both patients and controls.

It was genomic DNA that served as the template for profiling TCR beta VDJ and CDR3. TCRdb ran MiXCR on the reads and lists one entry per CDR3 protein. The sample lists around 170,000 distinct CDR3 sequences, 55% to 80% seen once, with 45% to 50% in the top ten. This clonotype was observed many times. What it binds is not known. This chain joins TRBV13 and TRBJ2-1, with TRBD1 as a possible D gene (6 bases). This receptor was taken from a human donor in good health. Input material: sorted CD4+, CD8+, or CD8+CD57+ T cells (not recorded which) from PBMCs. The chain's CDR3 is CASSLAGVLLNEQFF. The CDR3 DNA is TGTGCCAGCAGCTTAGCAGGGGTCCTTTTGAATGAGCAGTTCTTC.